The 10 T cell receptor beta chains below were found in one sample sequenced in a study of blood T cell repertoires in COVID-19. Produced via immunoSEQ multiplex PCR; TCRdb's table is partial and in-frame only. This sample has over 150,000 clones, with about 88% found just once. The sequencing input was peripheral blood. These receptor sequences come from a man aged 35 to 55 with acute or convalescent COVID-19.

The CDR3: CASMWAGRYNSPLHF. The CDR3 bases are TGTGCCAGCATGTGGGCAGGGAGGTATAATTCACCCCTCCACTTT. The chain employs TRBV2 and TRBJ1-6, with a possible D match to TRBD1 (5 bases). There are 15 residues in the CDR3. V shed 7 bases and J shed 4 bases, with 14 bases lying between them. Germline CDR1 is SNHLY and CDR2 is FYNNEI. The complete variable domain, with remaining parts taken from reference TRBV2 and TRBJ1-6, reads EPEVTQTPSHQVTQMGQEVILRCVPISNHLYFYWYRQILGQKVEFLVSFYNNEISEKSEIFDDQFSVERPDGSNFTLKIRSTKLEDSAMYFCASMWAGRYNSPLHFGNGTRLTVT.

The CDR3 coding sequence is TGTGCCAGCAGCCTGGGGCGCCTCTATGGCTACACCTTC. As protein: CASSLGRLYGYTF. The gene calls are TRBV7-3 and TRBJ1-2, with D possibly matching TRBD1 (5 bases). The CDR3 length is 13 residues. Trimming left V 5 bases short and J 4 bases short, with 11 bases between. The germline V gene has CDR1 SGHTA and CDR2 FQGTGA.

The rearrangement joins TRBV24-1 to TRBJ2-5; a weak D match, TRBD1 (7 bases). The length of the CDR3 is 17 residues. The germline gives CDR1 KGHDR, CDR2 SFDVKD. The V gene lost 2 bases and the J gene lost 2 bases, with 17 bases spanning the gap. The CDR3: CATSDSLHAGQQETQYF. The CDR3 coding sequence is TGTGCCACCAGTGATTCACTCCACGCGGGACAGCAAGAGACCCAGTACTTC.

This clone has just one count. The J gene is TRBJ2-5, the V gene TRBV3-1 (or the pseudogene TRBV3-2), with D possibly being TRBD2 (5 bases). Germline V gene lookup returns CDR1 LGHDT and CDR2 YNNKEL (reference sequence). With 3 bases removed from V and 5 bases from J, the gap between germline ends came to 13 bases. The CDR3 has 14 residues. In DNA, the CDR3 is TGTGCCAGCAGCCATTGGGGTAGCGAGGAGACCCAGTACTTC. Translated, it gives CASSHWGSEETQYF.

J is TRBJ1-5 and V is TRBV6-1; the D is unclear. This CDR3 is 15 amino acids long. In germline, CDR1 is MNHNS, CDR2 SASEGT. Trimming took off 0 bases at V and 5 bases at J, with 11 bases between the two ends. CDR3 amino acids: CASSEARGGYQPQHF. CDR3 DNA: TGTGCCAGCAGTGAAGCGCGGGGTGGGTATCAGCCCCAGCATTTT.

The rearrangement joins TRBV19 to TRBJ2-3, with unresolved D. The germline V and J ends were trimmed by 7 bases and 4 bases, with 6 bases remaining between them. The CDR3 is 11 amino acids. CDR1 and CDR2 (germline): LNHDA, SQIVND (reference sequence). The CDR3 reads CASTSADTQYF. CDR3 coding DNA: TGTGCCAGTACCTCGGCAGATACGCAGTATTTT.

The V and J genes are TRBV5-4 and TRBJ2-3; 8 nucleotides align to TRBD1. J was trimmed by 6 bases and V by 4 bases; bases with no gene match: 10. The V gene's germline CDR1 is SGHNT and CDR2 YYREEE (reference sequence). The CDR3 loop spans 15 amino acids. As DNA, the CDR3 is TGTGCCAGCAGCGTGGGACAGGTCCAGCTGGATACGCAGTATTTT. Its translation: CASSVGQVQLDTQYF.

This chain connects TRBV10-3 to TRBJ1-1, with TRBD1 as a possible D gene (5 bases). Trimming cost V 6 bases and J 4 bases, with 15 bases left between them. The germline gives CDR1 ENHRY, CDR2 SYGVKD. The CDR3 covers 14 residues. The CDR3 bases are TGTGCCATCAGACTGACACTTCAGGGCACTGAAGCTTTCTTT. Its protein is CAIRLTLQGTEAFF.

This clone was counted only a few times. The chain carries TRBV27 and TRBJ2-7, with 8 bases lining up with TRBD1. Germline CDR1 MNHEY, CDR2 SMNVEV (reference sequence). J was trimmed by 2 bases and V by 8 bases; bases with no gene match: 5. The CDR3 runs 13 residues. CDR3 bases: TGTGCCAGCCTTAGACAGGGGACCTACGAGCAGTACTTC. Translation gives CASLRQGTYEQYF.

The V gene is TRBV7-9, the J gene TRBJ2-7, with D possibly being TRBD2 (6 bases). The ends were cut back, 5 bases at V and 3 bases at J, with 11 bases in the middle. The CDR3 contains 13 residues. Germline CDR1 and CDR2: SEHNR and FQNEAQ (reference sequence). The CDR3 DNA reads TGTGCCAGCAGCGCGCGGGACGGCTACGAGCAGTACTTC. This encodes CASSARDGYEQYF.